This TCR beta chain came from a study of blood T cell repertoires in COVID-19. Turning to the study itself: Samples of COVID-19 (acute and convalescent) were obtained from the United States, Italy and Spain.

The CDR3 runs to 15 residues. CDR1 and CDR2 from the germline V gene are SGHKS and YYEKEE (reference sequence). As processed by the authors: Using reference gene primer amplification, nucleated cell counts were estimated. Repertoires were generated with immunoSEQ multiplex PCR, while TCRdb's copy carries only in-frame clones and drops some. Clonal size and the V and J genes are those of that table, whereas D and trimming came from the DNA. In the table there are approximately 100,000 clones, around 90% of which are singletons. Patients at the Seattle site were enrolled during active infection and followed longitudinally. On this clone itself: An end of the junction differs from the germline gene, which may be a read error.

The genes are TRBV5-5 and TRBJ2-5; no firm D call. The sequence derives from a human donor with COVID-19, enrolled during active disease. The donor label of this sample is uncertain. The sequencing input was peripheral blood. The CDR3 sequence is CASSSPTGRREAQYF. The CDR3 DNA sequence: TGTGCCAGCAGCTCCCCGACGGGTAGAAGAGAGGCCCAGTACTTC. Based on the CDR3 plus reference TRBV5-5 and TRBJ2-5, the full variable domain is DAGVTQSPTHLIKTRGQQVTLRCSPISGHKSVSWYQQVLGQGPQFIFQYYEKEERGRGNFPDRFSARQFPNYSSELNVNALLLGDSALYLCASSSPTGRREAQYFGPGTRLLVL.